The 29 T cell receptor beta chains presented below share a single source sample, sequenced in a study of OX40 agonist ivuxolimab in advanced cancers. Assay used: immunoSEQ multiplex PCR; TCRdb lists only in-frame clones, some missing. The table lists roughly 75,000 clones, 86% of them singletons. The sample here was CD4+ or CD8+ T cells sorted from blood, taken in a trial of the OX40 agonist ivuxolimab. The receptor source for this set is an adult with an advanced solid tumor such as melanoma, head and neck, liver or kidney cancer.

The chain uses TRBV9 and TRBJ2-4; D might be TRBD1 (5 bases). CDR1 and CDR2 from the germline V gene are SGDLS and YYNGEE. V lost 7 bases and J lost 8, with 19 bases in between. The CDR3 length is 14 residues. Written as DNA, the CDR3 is TGTGCCAGCTCAAACCTCGACCCCAGGGACATTCAGTACTTC. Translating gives CASSNLDPRDIQYF.

This chain's CDR3 is CASSSSGAFGGQPQHF. CDR3 nucleotides: TGTGCCAGCAGCTCATCAGGAGCCTTCGGGGGGCAGCCCCAGCATTTT. The V call is TRBV7-9, the J call TRBJ1-5, with D possibly being TRBD1 (5 bases). The CDR3 extends over 16 amino acids. Germline values: CDR1 SEHNR, CDR2 FQNEAQ (reference sequence). V lost 4 bases to trimming and J lost 7 bases, with 20 bases between them.

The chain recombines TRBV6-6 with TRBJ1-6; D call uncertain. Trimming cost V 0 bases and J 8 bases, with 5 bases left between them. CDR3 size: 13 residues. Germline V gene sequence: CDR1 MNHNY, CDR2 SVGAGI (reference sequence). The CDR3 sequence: CASSYSRYSPLHF. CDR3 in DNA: TGTGCCAGCAGTTACTCGAGGTATTCACCCCTCCACTTT.

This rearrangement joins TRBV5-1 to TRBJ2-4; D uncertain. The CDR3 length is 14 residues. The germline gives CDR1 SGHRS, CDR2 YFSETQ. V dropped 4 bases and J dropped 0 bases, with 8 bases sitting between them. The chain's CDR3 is CASSLTPAKNIQYF. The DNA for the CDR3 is TGCGCCAGCAGCCTGACACCAGCCAAAAACATTCAGTACTTC.

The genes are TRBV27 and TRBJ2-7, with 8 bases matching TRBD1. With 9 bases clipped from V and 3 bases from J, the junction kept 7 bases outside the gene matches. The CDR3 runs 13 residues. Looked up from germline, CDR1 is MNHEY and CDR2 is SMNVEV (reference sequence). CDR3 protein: CASSRTGYYEQYF. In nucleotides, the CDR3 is TGTGCCAGTTCCCGGACAGGGTACTACGAGCAGTACTTC.

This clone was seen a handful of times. This CDR3 reads CASSYARDNQPQHF. The CDR3 region has the DNA TGTGCCAGCAGTTATGCCAGGGACAATCAGCCCCAGCATTTT. The chain joins TRBV6-5 to TRBJ1-5, with D possibly TRBD1 on 5 matching bases. V gave up 3 bases and J gave up 3 bases, with 9 bases separating them. This CDR3 is built from 14 residues. In germline, CDR1 is MNHEY, CDR2 SVGAGI.

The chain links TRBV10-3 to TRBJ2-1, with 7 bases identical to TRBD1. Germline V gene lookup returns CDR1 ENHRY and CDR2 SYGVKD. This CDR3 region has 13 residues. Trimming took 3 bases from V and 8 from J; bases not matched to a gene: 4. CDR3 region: CAISDPRGYEQFF. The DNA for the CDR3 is TGTGCCATCAGTGATCCCAGGGGGTATGAGCAGTTCTTC.

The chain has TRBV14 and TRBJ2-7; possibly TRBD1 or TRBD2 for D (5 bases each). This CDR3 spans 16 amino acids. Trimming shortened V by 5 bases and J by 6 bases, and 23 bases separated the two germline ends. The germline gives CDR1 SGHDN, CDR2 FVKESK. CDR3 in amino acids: CASSSTRDRITSEQYF. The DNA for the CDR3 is TGTGCCAGCAGCTCGACCCGGGACCGAATAACGAGCGAGCAGTACTTC.

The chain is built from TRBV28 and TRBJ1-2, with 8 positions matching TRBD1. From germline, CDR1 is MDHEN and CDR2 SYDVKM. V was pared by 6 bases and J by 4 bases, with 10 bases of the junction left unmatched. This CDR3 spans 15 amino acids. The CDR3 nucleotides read TGTGCCAGCAGCTTACTCGACAGGGGAATCTATGGCTACACCTTC. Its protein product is CASSLLDRGIYGYTF.

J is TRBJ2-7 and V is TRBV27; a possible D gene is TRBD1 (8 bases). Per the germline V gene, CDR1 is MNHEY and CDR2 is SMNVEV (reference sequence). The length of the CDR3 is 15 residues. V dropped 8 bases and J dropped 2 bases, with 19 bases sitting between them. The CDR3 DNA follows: TGTGCCAGCGCGGGGCGGGGGACAGGCACCTACGAGCAGTACTTC. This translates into CASAGRGTGTYEQYF.

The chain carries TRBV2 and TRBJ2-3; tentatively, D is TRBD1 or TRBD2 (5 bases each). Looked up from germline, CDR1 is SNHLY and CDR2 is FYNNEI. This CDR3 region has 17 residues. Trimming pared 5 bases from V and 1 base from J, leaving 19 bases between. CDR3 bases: TGTGCCAGCAGTTTCTCCGGGACCCGAGGACGCACAGATACGCAGTATTTT. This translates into CASSFSGTRGRTDTQYF.

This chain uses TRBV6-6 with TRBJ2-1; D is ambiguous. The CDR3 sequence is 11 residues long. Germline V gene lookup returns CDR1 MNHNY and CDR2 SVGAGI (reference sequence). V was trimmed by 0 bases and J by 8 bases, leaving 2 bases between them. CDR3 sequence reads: CASSYSYEQFF. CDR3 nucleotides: TGTGCCAGCAGTTACTCCTATGAGCAGTTCTTC.

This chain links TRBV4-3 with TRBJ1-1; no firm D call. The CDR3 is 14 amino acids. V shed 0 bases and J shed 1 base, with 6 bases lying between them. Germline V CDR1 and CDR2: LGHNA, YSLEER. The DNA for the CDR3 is TGCGCCAGCAGCCAAGACAACAGGAACACTGAAGCTTTCTTT. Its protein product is CASSQDNRNTEAFF.

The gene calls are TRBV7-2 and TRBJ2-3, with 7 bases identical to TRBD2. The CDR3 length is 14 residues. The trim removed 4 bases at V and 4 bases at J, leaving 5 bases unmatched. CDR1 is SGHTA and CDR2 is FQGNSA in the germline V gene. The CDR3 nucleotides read TGTGCCAGCAGCTGGGGCGGGGGAGCAGATACGCAGTATTTT. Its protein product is CASSWGGGADTQYF.

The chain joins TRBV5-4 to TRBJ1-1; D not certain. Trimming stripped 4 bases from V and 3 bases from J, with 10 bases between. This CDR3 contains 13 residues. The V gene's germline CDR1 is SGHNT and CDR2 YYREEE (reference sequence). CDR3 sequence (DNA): TGTGCCAGCAGCCAACCCTGGGACACTGAAGCTTTCTTT. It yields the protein CASSQPWDTEAFF. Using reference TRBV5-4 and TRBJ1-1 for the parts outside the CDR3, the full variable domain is ETGVTQSPTHLIKTRGQQVTLRCSSQSGHNTVSWYQQALGQGPQFIFQYYREEENGRGNFPPRFSGLQFPNYSSELNVNALELDDSALYLCASSQPWDTEAFFGQGTRLTVV.

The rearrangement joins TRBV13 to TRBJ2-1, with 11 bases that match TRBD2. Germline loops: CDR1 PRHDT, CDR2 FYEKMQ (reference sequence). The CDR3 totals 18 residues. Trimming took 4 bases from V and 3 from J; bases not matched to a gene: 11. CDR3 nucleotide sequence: TGTGCCAGCAGCTCCCAACCCCCGGGACTAGCGGACTACAATGAGCAGTTCTTC. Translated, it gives CASSSQPPGLADYNEQFF.

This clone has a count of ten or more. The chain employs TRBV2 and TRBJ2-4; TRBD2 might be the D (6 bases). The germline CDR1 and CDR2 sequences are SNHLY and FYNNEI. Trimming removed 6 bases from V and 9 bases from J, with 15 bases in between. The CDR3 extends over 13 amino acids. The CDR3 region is CASSGDLSGIQYF. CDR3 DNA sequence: TGTGCCAGCAGCGGGGACTTAAGCGGCATTCAGTACTTC.

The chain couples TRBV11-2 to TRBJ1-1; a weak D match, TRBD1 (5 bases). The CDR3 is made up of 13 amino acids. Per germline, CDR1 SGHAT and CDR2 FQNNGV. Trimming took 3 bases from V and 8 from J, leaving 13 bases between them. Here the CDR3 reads CASSFAGTFEAFF. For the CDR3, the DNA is TGTGCCAGCAGCTTCGCGGGGACGTTCGAAGCTTTCTTT.

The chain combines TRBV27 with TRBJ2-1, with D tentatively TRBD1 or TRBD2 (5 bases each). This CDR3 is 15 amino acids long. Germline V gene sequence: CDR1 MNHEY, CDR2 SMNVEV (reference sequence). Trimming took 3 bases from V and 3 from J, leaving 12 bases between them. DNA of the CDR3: TGTGCCAGCAGTTTTACCCTGGGGGACTACAATGAGCAGTTCTTC. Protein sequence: CASSFTLGDYNEQFF.

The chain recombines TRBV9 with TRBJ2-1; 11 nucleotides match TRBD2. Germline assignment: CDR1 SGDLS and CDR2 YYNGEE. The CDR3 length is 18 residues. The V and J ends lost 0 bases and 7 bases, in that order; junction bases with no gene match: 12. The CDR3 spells CASSVASSTSGVGNEQFF. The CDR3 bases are TGTGCCAGCAGCGTAGCCTCCTCGACTAGCGGGGTCGGGAATGAGCAGTTCTTC.

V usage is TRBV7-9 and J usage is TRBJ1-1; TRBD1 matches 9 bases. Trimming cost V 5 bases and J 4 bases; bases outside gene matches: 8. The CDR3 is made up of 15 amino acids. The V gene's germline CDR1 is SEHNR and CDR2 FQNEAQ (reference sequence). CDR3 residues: CASSTTGGWSTEAFF. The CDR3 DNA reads TGTGCCAGCAGCACTACAGGGGGCTGGAGCACTGAAGCTTTCTTT.

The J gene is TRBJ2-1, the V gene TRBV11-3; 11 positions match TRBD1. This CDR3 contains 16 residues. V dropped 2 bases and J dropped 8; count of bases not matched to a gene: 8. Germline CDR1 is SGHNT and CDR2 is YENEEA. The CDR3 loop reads CASSLSSGQGADEQFF. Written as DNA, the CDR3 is TGTGCCAGCAGCTTAAGTTCCGGACAGGGGGCTGATGAGCAGTTCTTC.

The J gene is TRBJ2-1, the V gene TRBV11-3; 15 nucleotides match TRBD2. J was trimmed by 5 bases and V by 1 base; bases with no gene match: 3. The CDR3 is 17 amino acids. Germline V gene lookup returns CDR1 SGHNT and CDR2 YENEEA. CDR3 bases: TGTGCCAGCAGCTTAGCCGGACTAGCGGGGGGGGACAATGAGCAGTTCTTC. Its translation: CASSLAGLAGGDNEQFF.

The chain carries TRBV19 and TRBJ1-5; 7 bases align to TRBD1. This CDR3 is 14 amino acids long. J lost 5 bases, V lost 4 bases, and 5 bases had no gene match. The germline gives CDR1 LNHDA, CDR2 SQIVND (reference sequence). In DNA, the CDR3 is TGTGCCAGTAGTAAAGACAGGGATTATCAGCCCCAGCATTTT. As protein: CASSKDRDYQPQHF. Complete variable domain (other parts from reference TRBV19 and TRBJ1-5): DGGITQSPKYLFRKEGQNVTLSCEQNLNHDAMYWYRQDPGQGLRLIYYSQIVNDFQKGDIAEGYSVSREKKESFPLTVTSAQKNPTAFYLCASSKDRDYQPQHFGDGTRLSIL.

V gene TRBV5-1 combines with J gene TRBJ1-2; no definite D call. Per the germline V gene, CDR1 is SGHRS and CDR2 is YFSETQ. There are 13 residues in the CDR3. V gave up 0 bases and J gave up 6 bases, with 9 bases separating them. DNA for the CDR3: TGCGCCAGCAGCTTGGGTCGATCGGATGGCTACACCTTC. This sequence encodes CASSLGRSDGYTF.

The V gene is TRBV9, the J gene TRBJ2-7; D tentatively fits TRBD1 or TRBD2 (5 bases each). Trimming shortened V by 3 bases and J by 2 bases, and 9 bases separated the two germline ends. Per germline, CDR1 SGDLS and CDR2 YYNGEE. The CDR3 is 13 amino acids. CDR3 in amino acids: CASSGDGPYEQYF. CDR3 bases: TGTGCCAGCAGCGGGGACGGACCCTACGAGCAGTACTTC.

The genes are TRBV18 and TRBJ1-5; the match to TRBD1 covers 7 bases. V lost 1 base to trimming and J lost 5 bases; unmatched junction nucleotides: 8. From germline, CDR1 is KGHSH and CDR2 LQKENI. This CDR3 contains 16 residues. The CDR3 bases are TGTGCCAGCTCACCACTACCAACAGGGGACCATCAGCCCCAGCATTTT. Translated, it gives CASSPLPTGDHQPQHF.

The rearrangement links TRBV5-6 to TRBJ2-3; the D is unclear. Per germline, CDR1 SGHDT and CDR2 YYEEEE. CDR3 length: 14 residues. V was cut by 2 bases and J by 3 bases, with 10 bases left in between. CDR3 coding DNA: TGTGCCAGCAGCTTTTCCCAGAGAACAGATACGCAGTATTTT. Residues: CASSFSQRTDTQYF.

Written as DNA, the CDR3 is TGTGCCATCAGTGGCGGTAAGGGCGGGAGGATGTCAGGTACAGATACGCAGTATTTT. Its translation: CAISGGKGGRMSGTDTQYF. The chain couples TRBV10-3 to TRBJ2-3; 8 bases map to TRBD2. The germline V gene encodes CDR1 ENHRY and CDR2 SYGVKD. With V trimmed by 4 bases and J by 3 bases, 18 bases remained unmatched. There are 19 residues in the CDR3.